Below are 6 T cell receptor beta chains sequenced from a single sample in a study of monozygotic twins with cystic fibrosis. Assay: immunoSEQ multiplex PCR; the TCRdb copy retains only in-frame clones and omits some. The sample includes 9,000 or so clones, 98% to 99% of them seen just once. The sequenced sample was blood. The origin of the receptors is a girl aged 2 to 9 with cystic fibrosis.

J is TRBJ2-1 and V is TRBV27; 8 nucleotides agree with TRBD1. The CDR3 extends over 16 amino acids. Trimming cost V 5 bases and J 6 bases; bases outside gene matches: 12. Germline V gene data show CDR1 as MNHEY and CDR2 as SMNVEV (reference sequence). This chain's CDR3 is CASSASTGEKPNEQFF. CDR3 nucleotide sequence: TGTGCCAGCAGTGCCTCGACAGGGGAGAAACCCAATGAGCAGTTCTTC.

The DNA for the CDR3 is TGTGCCACCCGGGACATGGGAACTGAAGCTTTCTTT. Translation gives CATRDMGTEAFF. The chain combines TRBV19 with TRBJ1-1, with D perhaps TRBD1 (6 bases). Trimming stripped 10 bases from V and 5 bases from J, with 14 bases between. This CDR3 region has 12 residues. In germline, CDR1 is LNHDA, CDR2 SQIVND (reference sequence).

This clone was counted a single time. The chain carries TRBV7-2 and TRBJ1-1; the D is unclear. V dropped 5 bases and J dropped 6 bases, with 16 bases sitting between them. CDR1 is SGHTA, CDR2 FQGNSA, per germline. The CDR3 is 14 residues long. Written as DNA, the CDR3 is TGTGCCAGCAGCGCCGGGCCCTCAGGCGCTGAAGCTTTCTTT. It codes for CASSAGPSGAEAFF.

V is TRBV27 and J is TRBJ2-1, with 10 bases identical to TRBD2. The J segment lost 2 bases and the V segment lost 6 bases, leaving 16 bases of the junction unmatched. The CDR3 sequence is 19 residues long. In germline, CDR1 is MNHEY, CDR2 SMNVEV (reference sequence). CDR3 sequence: CASSPKRTSGKRTYNEQFF. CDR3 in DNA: TGTGCCAGCAGCCCAAAAAGGACTAGCGGAAAACGGACCTACAATGAGCAGTTCTTC.

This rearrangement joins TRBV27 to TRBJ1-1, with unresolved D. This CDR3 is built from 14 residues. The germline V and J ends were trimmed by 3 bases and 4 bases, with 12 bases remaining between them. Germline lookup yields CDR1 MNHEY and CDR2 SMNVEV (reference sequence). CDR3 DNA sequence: TGTGCCAGCAGTTTTATCGGTGGTGGCACTGAAGCTTTCTTT. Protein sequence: CASSFIGGGTEAFF.

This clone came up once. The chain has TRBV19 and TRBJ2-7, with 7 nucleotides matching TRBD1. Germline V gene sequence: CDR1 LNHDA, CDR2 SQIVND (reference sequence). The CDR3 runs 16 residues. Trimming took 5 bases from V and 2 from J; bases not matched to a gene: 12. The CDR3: CASSDPRDSRTYEQYF. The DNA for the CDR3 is TGTGCCAGTAGTGATCCCCGGGACAGTCGGACCTACGAGCAGTACTTC. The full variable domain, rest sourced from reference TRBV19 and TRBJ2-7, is DGGITQSPKYLFRKEGQNVTLSCEQNLNHDAMYWYRQDPGQGLRLIYYSQIVNDFQKGDIAEGYSVSREKKESFPLTVTSAQKNPTAFYLCASSDPRDSRTYEQYFGPGTRLTVT.